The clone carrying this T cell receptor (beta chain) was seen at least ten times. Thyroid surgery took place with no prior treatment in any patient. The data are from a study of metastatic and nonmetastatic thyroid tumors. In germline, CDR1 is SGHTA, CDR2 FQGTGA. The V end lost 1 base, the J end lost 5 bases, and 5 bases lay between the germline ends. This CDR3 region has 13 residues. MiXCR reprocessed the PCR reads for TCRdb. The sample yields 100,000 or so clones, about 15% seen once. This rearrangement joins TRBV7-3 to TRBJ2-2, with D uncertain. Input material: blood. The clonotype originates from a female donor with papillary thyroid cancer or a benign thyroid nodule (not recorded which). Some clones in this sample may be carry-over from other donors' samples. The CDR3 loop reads CASSLSSTGELFF. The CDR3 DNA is TGTGCCAGCAGCTTAAGTTCGACCGGGGAGCTGTTTTTT.